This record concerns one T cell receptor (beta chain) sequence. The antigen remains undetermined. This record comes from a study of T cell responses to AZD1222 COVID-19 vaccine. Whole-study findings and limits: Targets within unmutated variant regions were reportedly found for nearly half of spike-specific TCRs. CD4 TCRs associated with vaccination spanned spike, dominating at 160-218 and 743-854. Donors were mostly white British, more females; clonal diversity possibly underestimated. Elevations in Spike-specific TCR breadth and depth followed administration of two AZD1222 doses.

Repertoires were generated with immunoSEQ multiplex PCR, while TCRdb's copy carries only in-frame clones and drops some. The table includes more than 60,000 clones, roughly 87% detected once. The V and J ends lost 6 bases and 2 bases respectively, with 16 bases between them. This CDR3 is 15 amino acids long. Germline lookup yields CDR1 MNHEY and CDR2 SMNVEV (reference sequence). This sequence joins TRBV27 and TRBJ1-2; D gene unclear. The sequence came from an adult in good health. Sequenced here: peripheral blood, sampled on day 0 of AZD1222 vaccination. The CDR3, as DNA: TGTGCCAGCAGCTCTTTAGGAGCAGAGAACTATGGCTACACCTTC. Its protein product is CASSSLGAENYGYTF.